This is a list of T cell receptor beta chains from one sample in a study of blood T cell repertoires in COVID-19. Some clones are missing from TCRdb's copy, which holds only in-frame ones; the method was immunoSEQ multiplex PCR. Seen here are about 69,000 clones, approximately 85% observed once, and the top ten hold over 2.5%. The sequenced sample consisted of peripheral blood. These receptors were taken from a man older than 75 with acute or convalescent COVID-19. Both conserved end residues are trimmed from each CDR3. Not every row has a clone size; where given, it reads once, few, many or a size class.

TRBJ1-2 | once | 13 | TRBV3-1/TRBV3-2 | ASSQVWGGMDGYT
TRBJ2-5 | . | 11 | TRBV24-1 | ATRGTAQETQY
TRBJ1-4 | . | 12 | TRBV4-1 | ASSQQGANEKLF
TRBJ2-5 | . | 9 | TRBV20-1 | SALDGVTQY
TRBJ1-1 | . | 16 | TRBV15 | ATSRDYTGTGGETEAF
TRBJ2-7 | once | 12 | TRBV27 | ASSFMPSSYEQY
TRBJ2-5 | . | 14 | TRBV7-9 | ASSPKPSLGGETQY
TRBJ1-2 | . | 11 | TRBV18 | ASSPSRGDGYT
TRBJ1-4 | few | 13 | TRBV7-9 | ASSLFQVPGGKLF
TRBJ1-3 | . | 15 | TRBV7-2 | ASSPTPQGDSGNTIY
TRBJ1-5 | few | 12 | TRBV2 | ASSYQGAAQPQH
TRBJ2-3 | . | 16 | TRBV24-1 | ATSDSGTPLTSTDTQY
TRBJ1-1 | . | 12 | TRBV9 | ASSEGAGRTEAF
TRBJ2-5 | once | 14 | TRBV24-1 | ATSDPLLGARETQY
TRBJ1-2 | . | 11 | TRBV7-2 | ASSPDRNYGYT
TRBJ2-1 | once | 15 | TRBV27 | ATILRSGGRGGDEQF
TRBJ2-1 | . | 14 | TRBV5-1 | ASSGGQTRPNNEQF
TRBJ1-1 | once | 12 | TRBV7-6 | ASTPDRWNTEAF
TRBJ1-5 | . | 9 | TRBV20-1 | SASRGGAQH
TRBJ2-2 | . | 13 | TRBV5-1 | ASGEQGANTGELF
TRBJ2-1 | once | 9 | TRBV7-2 | ALDYYNEQF
TRBJ2-7 | . | 12 | TRBV7-2 | ASSLDRGQDEQY
TRBJ2-1 | once | 12 | TRBV10-3 | ATSGLTSYNEQF
TRBJ1-5 | . | 13 | TRBV7-8 | ASSLEGASNQPQH
TRBJ2-2 | . | 14 | TRBV7-8 | ASSTGDSPNTGELF
TRBJ1-2 | . | 14 | TRBV5-8 | ASSLALYRFNYGYT
TRBJ2-3 | . | 12 | TRBV2 | ASTTSAFTDTQY
TRBJ2-1 | once | 11 | TRBV7-9 | ASSWGYPNEQF
TRBJ2-1 | . | 12 | TRBV5-1 | ASSLGHPQNEQF
TRBJ2-7 | . | 13 | TRBV11-3 | ASSASGSISYEQY
TRBJ1-4 | . | 12 | TRBV27 | ASSLSDRTEKLF
TRBJ2-1 | . | 12 | TRBV10-1 | ASSGHPLGNEQF
TRBJ2-7 | . | 11 | TRBV27 | ASSLSRLYEQY
TRBJ2-7 | . | 13 | TRBV29-1 | SVTPLAGGRYEQY
TRBJ1-5 | . | 13 | TRBV5-1 | ASSSTGTPGQPQH
TRBJ2-3 | . | 11 | TRBV29-1 | SAQGASMDTQY
TRBJ2-2 | . | 12 | TRBV27 | ASLPLPGTGELF
TRBJ2-3 | . | 15 | TRBV3-1/TRBV3-2 | ASSHSDYSSNTDTQY
TRBJ2-6 | . | 14 | TRBV5-1 | ASSLQGEAGANVLT
TRBJ1-1 | . | 13 | TRBV7-2 | ASSSRSVPAPEAF
TRBJ2-1 | . | 12 | TRBV24-1 | ATSDWQGYNEQF
TRBJ1-2 | once | 13 | TRBV18 | ASSASTGGNYGYT
TRBJ2-5 | . | 15 | TRBV3-1/TRBV3-2 | ASSHASGSGGQETQY
TRBJ1-5 | few | 12 | TRBV6-6 | ASFSAGDNQPQH